The entry that follows covers one T cell receptor (beta chain) sequence. This specimen belongs to a study of shared clonotypes between healthy human individuals. The authors split each subset's genomic DNA evenly across several immunoSEQ plates. Clones were sequenced by immunoSEQ multiplex PCR, and TCRdb holds only the in-frame ones, with some missing. The sample gives roughly 410,000 clones, 96% of which show up once; 0.25% to 0.35% is in the top ten. This clonotype was obtained from a man younger than 40 in good health. The specimen was memory CD8+ T cells sorted from blood. Subset meaning: CD45RO+ cells pooled with CCR7-negative TemRA cells.

The CDR3 protein is CASSQGSGGYEQYF. The DNA for the CDR3 is TGTGCCAGCAGCCAAGGTAGCGGGGGCTACGAGCAGTACTTC. The J gene is TRBJ2-7, the V gene TRBV4-2; TRBD2 aligns across 9 bases. V lost 1 base, J lost 3 bases, and 1 base stayed unmatched. This CDR3 contains 14 residues. Germline values: CDR1 LGHNA, CDR2 YNFKEQ.